Shown below are 21 T cell receptor beta chains from a single sample sequenced in a study of CD8 T cells in Susac syndrome. Reverse transcription of about 0.5 to 1 ug RNA used random hexamers. TCRdb re-derived calls from the immunoSEQ multiplex PCR reads in MiXCR, one entry per CDR3 protein. The repertoire holds some 120,000 distinct CDR3 sequences, with around nine tenths as singletons. Sample: CD8+ T cells from PBMCs. The receptors shown here come from a human donor with multiple sclerosis.

The rearrangement links TRBV7-9 to TRBJ2-7; 8 nucleotides match TRBD2. The CDR3 contains 16 residues. The V gene end was trimmed by 4 bases and the J gene end by 2 bases; junction bases not matched to a gene: 10. CDR1 SEHNR and CDR2 FQNEAQ come from the germline V gene (reference sequence). The CDR3 DNA is TGTGCCAGCAGCTCTGAGCTGGCCGGGAGGGCCTACGAGCAGTACTTC. Protein product: CASSSELAGRAYEQYF. Variable domain in full (rest from reference TRBV7-9 and TRBJ2-7): DTGVSQNPRHKITKRGQNVTFRCDPISEHNRLYWYRQTLGQGPEFLTYFQNEAQLEKSRLLSDRFSAERPKGSFSTLEIQRTEQGDSAMYLCASSSELAGRAYEQYFGPGTRLTVT.

The chain has TRBV2 and TRBJ2-7; D gene ambiguous. CDR1 and CDR2 from the germline V gene are SNHLY and FYNNEI. The V end was cut by 4 bases, the J end by 7 bases, with 14 bases between. The CDR3 spans 13 residues. The CDR3 nucleotides are TGTGCCAGCAGTGGAGTAGCCCCGTGGGAGCAGTACTTC. Encoded protein: CASSGVAPWEQYF.

V is TRBV29-1 and J is TRBJ2-3; TRBD2 agrees at 14 bases. This CDR3 spans 15 amino acids. From germline, CDR1 is SQVTM and CDR2 ANQGSEA. V lost 4 bases, J lost 6 bases, and 6 bases stayed unmatched. CDR3 sequence reads: CSVVPGLAGGDTQYF. For the CDR3, the DNA is TGCAGCGTTGTCCCCGGACTAGCGGGAGGTGATACGCAGTATTTT.

The chain employs TRBV5-6 and TRBJ2-3; no clear D gene. The germline gives CDR1 SGHDT, CDR2 YYEEEE. This CDR3 has 16 amino acids. The V end was cut by 2 bases, the J end by 1 base, with 14 bases between. CDR3 in DNA: TGTGCCAGCAGCTTAGGGATCTCCTGGGGCACAGATACGCAGTATTTT. This encodes CASSLGISWGTDTQYF. Drawing the rest from reference TRBV5-6 and TRBJ2-3, the complete variable domain is DAGVTQSPTHLIKTRGQQVTLRCSPKSGHDTVSWYQQALGQGPQFIFQYYEEEERQRGNFPDRFSGHQFPNYSSELNVNALLLGDSALYLCASSLGISWGTDTQYFGPGTRLTVL.

This rearrangement joins TRBV15 to TRBJ2-7; 8 positions agree with TRBD1. V shed 6 bases and J 1 base; nucleotides not matched to a gene: 2. Germline CDR1 and CDR2: LNHNV and YYDKDF (reference sequence). The CDR3 is 13 residues long. In DNA form, the CDR3 reads TGTGCCACCAGAGGACAGGGATCCTACGAGCAGTACTTC. Translation gives CATRGQGSYEQYF.

The V gene is TRBV29-1, the J gene TRBJ1-2; D might be TRBD1 (6 bases). In germline, CDR1 is SQVTM, CDR2 ANQGSEA. The CDR3 is 13 amino acids. With 7 bases removed from V and 4 bases from J, the gap between germline ends came to 16 bases. The CDR3 here is CSAVSSGAYGYTF. The DNA of the CDR3 is TGCAGCGCTGTTTCCTCGGGGGCCTATGGCTACACCTTC. Complete variable domain (other parts from reference TRBV29-1 and TRBJ1-2): SAVISQKPSRDICQRGTSLTIQCQVDSQVTMMFWYRQQPGQSLTLIATANQGSEATYESGFVIDKFPISRPNLTFSTLTVSNMSPEDSSIYLCSAVSSGAYGYTFGSGTRLTVV.

The CDR3 DNA sequence: TGCAGTGCTCAGGACAGAGCTAACACTGAAGCTTTCTTT. The encoded protein is CSAQDRANTEAFF. V and J are TRBV20-1 and TRBJ1-1; TRBD1 is a possible D gene (6 bases). The CDR3 is 13 amino acids. V shed 5 bases and J shed 2 bases, with 12 bases lying between them. Germline V gene lookup returns CDR1 DFQATT and CDR2 SNEGSKA (reference sequence).

This sequence joins TRBV15 and TRBJ2-5; 14 positions match TRBD2. Unmatched junction bases numbered 6, after V lost 1 base and J lost 5 bases. The CDR3 totals 17 residues. The germline CDR1 and CDR2 sequences are LNHNV and YYDKDF (reference sequence). CDR3 nucleotides: TGTGCCACCAGCAGAGCCGGGACTAGCGGGAGTGGGGAGACCCAGTACTTC. Amino acid sequence: CATSRAGTSGSGETQYF.

The rearrangement uses TRBV12-3 or TRBV12-4 and TRBJ2-2; TRBD2 matches at 7 bases. CDR3 size: 14 residues. Trimming took 8 bases from V and 4 from J; bases not matched to a gene: 7. CDR3 sequence (DNA): TGTGCCAGCCCAATAGCGGGCGGCACCGGGGAGCTGTTTTTT. Protein sequence: CASPIAGGTGELFF.

The chain has TRBV30 and TRBJ2-7; TRBD1 matches 11 bases. V shed 0 bases and J 5 bases; nucleotides not matched to a gene: 6. Germline assignment: CDR1 GTSNPN and CDR2 SVGIG (reference sequence). The CDR3 spans 15 residues. CDR3 protein: CAWSVLGQGADEQYF. CDR3 nucleotides: TGTGCCTGGAGTGTATTAGGACAGGGGGCGGACGAGCAGTACTTC. Drawing the rest from reference TRBV30 and TRBJ2-7, the complete variable domain is SQTIHQWPATLVQPVGSPLSLECTVEGTSNPNLYWYRQAAGRGLQLLFYSVGIGQISSEVPQNLSASRPQDRQFILSSKKLLLSDSGFYLCAWSVLGQGADEQYFGPGTRLTVT.

This clonotype has a single count. The chain is built from TRBV5-1 and TRBJ2-7; D possibly uses TRBD1 or TRBD2 (5 bases each). Germline CDR1 reads SGHRS; CDR2 reads YFSETQ. V dropped 7 bases and J dropped 0 bases, with 11 bases sitting between them. The CDR3 runs to 13 residues. The CDR3 nucleotides read TGCGCCAGCCAGACGGGGACCTCCTACGAGCAGTACTTC. Encoded protein: CASQTGTSYEQYF.

The chain carries TRBV15 and TRBJ2-5, with 7 bases matching TRBD1. The J segment lost 1 base and the V segment lost 4 bases, leaving 9 bases of the junction unmatched. The germline V gene has CDR1 LNHNV and CDR2 YYDKDF (reference sequence). The CDR3 sequence is 16 residues long. The CDR3 sequence is CATSTGSTGTQETQYF. CDR3 sequence (DNA): TGTGCCACCAGCACAGGTTCGACAGGGACCCAAGAGACCCAGTACTTC.

The rearrangement links TRBV12-3 or TRBV12-4 to TRBJ1-1; D gene ambiguous. The V end lost 5 bases, the J end lost 12 bases, and 13 bases lay between the germline ends. This CDR3 is built from 11 residues. The CDR3, as DNA: TGTGCCAGCAGTCAATTAAACCCGACTTTCTTT. Amino acids: CASSQLNPTFF.

The V call is TRBV2, the J call TRBJ2-3; D could derive from TRBD1 or TRBD2 (6 bases each). This CDR3 has 15 amino acids. Germline assignment: CDR1 SNHLY and CDR2 FYNNEI. V was pared by 6 bases and J by 1 base, with 14 bases between. CDR3 in amino acids: CASSLGGPGTDTQYF. The CDR3 coding sequence is TGTGCCAGCAGCTTGGGGGGCCCCGGCACAGATACGCAGTATTTT.

The genes are TRBV7-2 and TRBJ2-7, with 7 bases fitting TRBD1. The CDR3 is 14 residues long. Trimming took 2 bases from V and 4 from J; bases not matched to a gene: 5. Germline CDR1 is SGHTA and CDR2 is FQGNSA. The CDR3 protein is CASSLTGDHYEQYF. DNA for the CDR3: TGTGCCAGCAGCTTAACAGGGGACCATTACGAGCAGTACTTC.

The chain carries TRBV6-2 or TRBV6-3 and TRBJ2-1; 10 bases are shared with TRBD1. CDR3 size: 14 residues. V was pared by 10 bases and J by 4 bases, with 7 bases of the junction left unmatched. Germline assignment: CDR1 MNHEY and CDR2 SVGEGT. The CDR3 region is CATLRDRGYNEQFF. The CDR3 DNA follows: TGTGCCACACTCCGGGACAGGGGTTACAATGAGCAGTTCTTC.

The chain carries TRBV19 and TRBJ1-1; 7 bases line up with TRBD1. Germline loops: CDR1 LNHDA, CDR2 SQIVND (reference sequence). CDR3 length: 13 residues. V lost 10 bases to trimming and J lost 1 base; unmatched junction nucleotides: 6. Here the CDR3 DNA reads TGTGCCATGCGGACAGGCCCGAACACTGAAGCTTTCTTT. Translated, it gives CAMRTGPNTEAFF.

This chain connects TRBV19 to TRBJ2-1; D may match TRBD1 or TRBD2 (5 bases each). CDR3 length equals 13 residues. V dropped 5 bases and J dropped 4 bases, with 9 bases sitting between them. Germline CDR1 and CDR2: LNHDA and SQIVND (reference sequence). The CDR3 DNA follows: TGTGCCAGTAGTCGGGACGGATACAATGAGCAGTTCTTC. Translation gives CASSRDGYNEQFF.

The chain joins TRBV7-7 to TRBJ2-1; TRBD2 aligns across 10 bases. This CDR3 has 14 amino acids. Germline V lookup: CDR1 SSHAT, CDR2 FNYEAQ (reference sequence). Trimming at V came to 3 bases and at J to 6 bases, leaving 2 bases not matched to a gene. The CDR3 sequence: CASSFGLAANEQFF. The DNA of the CDR3 is TGTGCCAGCAGCTTTGGACTAGCGGCCAATGAGCAGTTCTTC.

The chain uses TRBV7-9 and TRBJ1-4; D is unresolved. The CDR3 runs to 14 residues. Trimming cost V 0 bases and J 8 bases, with 10 bases left between them. CDR1 and CDR2 from the germline V gene are SEHNR and FQNEAQ (reference sequence). CDR3 loop: CASSLAPGWEKLFF. CDR3 in DNA: TGTGCCAGCAGCTTAGCTCCGGGTTGGGAAAAACTGTTTTTT.

The chain couples TRBV19 to TRBJ1-1; D is unclear. V was trimmed by 0 bases and J by 4 bases, leaving 9 bases between them. The germline V gene has CDR1 LNHDA and CDR2 SQIVND (reference sequence). The CDR3 sequence is 14 residues long. The CDR3: CASSIDPATTEAFF. Written as DNA, the CDR3 is TGTGCCAGTAGTATAGATCCAGCGACCACTGAAGCTTTCTTT.